This T cell receptor beta chain was captured in a study of breast tumors, draining lymph nodes, adjacent tissues. Axillary draining lymph nodes of breast cancer patients supplied the node samples. Trimming stripped 2 bases from V and 8 bases from J, with 22 bases between. The CDR3 totals 16 residues. The germline V gene encodes CDR1 DFQATT and CDR2 SNEGSKA (reference sequence). In this sample, this clonotype turned up many times. Its antigen remains unidentified. Study outcomes and limitations: Tumor TCR diversity was below lymph nodes but above nontumor tissue.

TCRdb passed the multiplex PCR reads through MiXCR, listing each CDR3 protein once. The sample has 200,000 to 300,000 distinct CDR3 sequences; roughly 30% are singletons. This receptor was obtained from a female donor with breast cancer. Some clones in this sample may be carry-over from other donors' samples. Sequencing was carried out using axillary lymph node tissue. The chain uses TRBV20-1 and TRBJ2-1; D might be TRBD2 (6 bases). CDR3 amino acids: CSARPIAEGPGDEQFF. Here the CDR3 DNA reads TGCAGTGCTAGACCGATAGCGGAGGGTCCTGGGGATGAGCAGTTCTTC.